This is a list of T cell receptor beta chains from one sample in a study of blood T cell repertoires in COVID-19. The assay was immunoSEQ multiplex PCR, and TCRdb's table has in-frame clones only and misses some. The sample has hundreds of thousands of clones, roughly 91% seen once. Sample: peripheral blood. These receptors were taken from a man aged 40-50 years with acute or convalescent COVID-19. Both conserved end residues are part of each CDR3. Fields, in order: clone size, V gene, CDR3 protein. A clone size is listed for some rows: how often the clone was seen (once, few, many), or a class if it is expanded.

abundance: .; v_gene: TRBV18; CDR3aa: CASSPWDITDTQYF
abundance: .; v_gene: TRBV29-1; CDR3aa: CSVLGEVDGYTF
abundance: .; v_gene: TRBV2; CDR3aa: CASRSGGGPGELFF
abundance: .; v_gene: TRBV11-2; CDR3aa: CASSPGQGYEQYF
abundance: .; v_gene: TRBV6-5; CDR3aa: CASRTKGGYTF
abundance: .; v_gene: TRBV11-3; CDR3aa: CASSPKGIGYNSPLHF
abundance: .; v_gene: TRBV18; CDR3aa: CASSPPPTGARTEAFF
abundance: .; v_gene: TRBV18; CDR3aa: CASSRNRDEQYF
abundance: .; v_gene: TRBV6-5; CDR3aa: CASSRMGLGNTIYF
abundance: few; v_gene: TRBV5-1; CDR3aa: CASSPGQTYEQYF
abundance: .; v_gene: TRBV5-8; CDR3aa: CASSLGIWTGGGGANEKLFF
abundance: .; v_gene: TRBV2; CDR3aa: CASRDRGDEAFF
abundance: .; v_gene: TRBV27; CDR3aa: CASSLRAGYQPQHF
abundance: .; v_gene: TRBV2; CDR3aa: CASSRDTKNIQYF
abundance: .; v_gene: TRBV29-1; CDR3aa: CSAGQSPYGYTF
abundance: .; v_gene: TRBV19; CDR3aa: CASSVGRAYEQYF
abundance: .; v_gene: TRBV3-1/TRBV3-2; CDR3aa: CASAPGTGGSTEAFF
abundance: once; v_gene: TRBV7-2; CDR3aa: CASSFQGFPGELFF
abundance: .; v_gene: TRBV9; CDR3aa: CASSLSGGPAGANVLTF
abundance: .; v_gene: TRBV5-4; CDR3aa: CASSFRLAGSYNEQFF
abundance: .; v_gene: TRBV2; CDR3aa: CASSIHRADTGELFF
abundance: .; v_gene: TRBV30; CDR3aa: CAWRLVNEQFF
abundance: once; v_gene: TRBV27; CDR3aa: CASSSRTGSANYGYTF
abundance: .; v_gene: TRBV5-6; CDR3aa: CASSLNLAGGRNEQFF
abundance: .; v_gene: TRBV21-1; CDR3aa: CARAYDRGPVWEQFF
abundance: .; v_gene: TRBV12-5; CDR3aa: CASGSPELLPQHF
abundance: .; v_gene: TRBV11-3; CDR3aa: CASSSSRSSDTQYF
abundance: .; v_gene: TRBV20-1; CDR3aa: CSARTASSAFF
abundance: .; v_gene: TRBV19; CDR3aa: CASSILVGGPTDTQYF
abundance: once; v_gene: TRBV5-1; CDR3aa: CASSSEGTGELFF
abundance: .; v_gene: TRBV4-1; CDR3aa: CASSQLHPGTGHRTNEKLFF
abundance: .; v_gene: TRBV7-9; CDR3aa: CASSLSEGEKLFF
abundance: .; v_gene: TRBV3-1/TRBV3-2; CDR3aa: CASSHLGVYTQYF
abundance: .; v_gene: TRBV28; CDR3aa: CASSLTGAYNSPLHF
abundance: .; v_gene: TRBV6-5; CDR3aa: CASSYADSPYGYTF